This TCR beta chain was observed in a study of blood T cell repertoires in COVID-19. CDR1 is SGHTS, CDR2 YDEGEE, per germline. Trimming stripped 4 bases from V and 8 bases from J, with 6 bases between. The length of the CDR3 is 10 residues. Generated by immunoSEQ multiplex PCR, the TCRdb table keeps only in-frame clones and is missing some. The sample consists of about 170,000 clones, less than 90% of them appearing once. The sequence was obtained from a woman aged 50 to 60 who had recovered from COVID-19. Sequenced input: PBMCs or T cells enriched from blood (not recorded which). The chain employs TRBV5-8 and TRBJ1-1; D uncertain. CDR3 sequence (DNA): TGTGCCAGCAGCGCGGGGGAAGCTTTCTTT. Amino acids: CASSAGEAFF.